The rows below give T cell receptor beta chains drawn from one sample of a study of regulatory T cells in long-lasting Graves disease. One entry per CDR3 protein results from TCRdb running MiXCR on the multiplex PCR reads. The sample contains a few hundred thousand distinct CDR3 sequences, about 15% of which appear only once. The data were also submitted as part of a second study, on T cells in Graves' hyperthyroidism and ophthalmopathy.

The material was peripheral blood mononuclear cells (PBMCs), obtained at new diagnosis, from a patient treated with antithyroid drugs. The source of these receptors is a woman in her thirties or forties with Graves disease. Both conserved end residues are part of each CDR3.

V: TRBV4-1
length: 15
J: TRBJ1-2
CDR3: CASSLNRDPVGGYTF

V: TRBV7-9
length: 15
J: TRBJ1-1
CDR3: CASSPAGRVSTEAFF

V: TRBV20-1
length: 15
J: TRBJ2-1
CDR3: CSANGLAGAYNEQFF

V: TRBV18
length: 16
J: TRBJ2-1
CDR3: CASSPRSSGTSNEQFF

V: TRBV7-9
length: 18
J: TRBJ2-1
CDR3: CASSLGGVSGRSYNEQFF

V: TRBV5-1
length: 16
J: TRBJ1-1
CDR3: CASSLAPGRRNTEAFF

V: TRBV19
length: 14
J: TRBJ1-1
CDR3: CASSLRELSAEAFF

V: TRBV28
length: 15
J: TRBJ1-5
CDR3: CASRPWTDRNQPQHF

V: TRBV6-2/TRBV6-3
length: 15
J: TRBJ1-6
CDR3: CASSYQGRRNSPLHF

V: TRBV28
length: 15
J: TRBJ1-6
CDR3: CASSPRGQGMSPLHF

V: TRBV7-2
length: 15
J: TRBJ1-1
CDR3: CASSFLGSGDTEAFF

V: TRBV28
length: 18
J: TRBJ2-3
CDR3: CASSTISLTGTGTDTQYF

V: TRBV11-2
length: 14
J: TRBJ2-7
CDR3: CASSLVRSFYEQYF

V: TRBV2
length: 13
J: TRBJ2-1
CDR3: CASSEGLAGLKFF

V: TRBV12-3/TRBV12-4
length: 13
J: TRBJ2-3
CDR3: CASSLTVTDTQYF

V: TRBV6-2/TRBV6-3
length: 12
J: TRBJ2-3
CDR3: CASSPLEFTQYF

V: TRBV19
length: 14
J: TRBJ1-2
CDR3: CASSIEGGGYGYTF

V: TRBV9
length: 15
J: TRBJ1-5
CDR3: CASSVGGGVNQPQHF

V: TRBV6-2/TRBV6-3
length: 14
J: TRBJ2-5
CDR3: CASRTDDTGGTQYF

V: TRBV5-5
length: 15
J: TRBJ2-5
CDR3: CASSLGDSTQETQYF

V: TRBV13
length: 17
J: TRBJ2-1
CDR3: CASSLGPLAETYNEQFF

V: TRBV5-6
length: 15
J: TRBJ1-5
CDR3: CASSLGGAANQPQHF

V: TRBV10-3
length: 11
J: TRBJ2-1
CDR3: CATWSNNEQFF

V: TRBV5-1
length: 16
J: TRBJ2-5
CDR3: CASSFPSGTYQETQYF

V: TRBV2
length: 14
J: TRBJ1-4
CDR3: CASSEATQMSQLFF

V: TRBV7-8
length: 15
J: TRBJ2-7
CDR3: CASSEGQGATYEQYF

V: TRBV6-2/TRBV6-3
length: 15
J: TRBJ2-7
CDR3: CASSYVSGSSYEQYF

V: TRBV7-9
length: 17
J: TRBJ2-5
CDR3: CASSAPRLAPPGETQYF

V: TRBV20-1
length: 15
J: TRBJ2-4
CDR3: CSAIWAGDAKNIQYF

V: TRBV11-2
length: 17
J: TRBJ2-5
CDR3: CASSLNRGVGSKETQYF

V: TRBV7-9
length: 14
J: TRBJ2-7
CDR3: CASSFASGTYEQYF

V: TRBV6-5
length: 14
J: TRBJ2-7
CDR3: CASGYTGGPYEQYF

V: TRBV7-8
length: 16
J: TRBJ2-3
CDR3: CASSSVSGRSTDTQYF

V: TRBV27
length: 16
J: TRBJ2-7
CDR3: CASRTSGRARPYEQYF

V: TRBV5-1
length: 14
J: TRBJ2-7
CDR3: CASSDTGAPYEQYF

V: TRBV2
length: 13
J: TRBJ2-1
CDR3: CASSESRSNEQFF

V: TRBV11-3
length: 15
J: TRBJ2-1
CDR3: CASSDAGTSGRSQFF

V: TRBV19
length: 16
J: TRBJ2-3
CDR3: CASSIDRGRNTDTQYF

V: TRBV25-1
length: 17
J: TRBJ2-1
CDR3: CASSAALTGDNYNEQFF

V: TRBV28
length: 14
J: TRBJ1-4
CDR3: CASRGGQREEKLFF

V: TRBV9
length: 14
J: TRBJ1-3
CDR3: CASSVGDPGNTIYF

V: TRBV5-6
length: 15
J: TRBJ1-1
CDR3: CASSLPGGGSTEAFF

V: TRBV4-2
length: 15
J: TRBJ2-2
CDR3: CASSQEQARSGELFF

V: TRBV20-1
length: 15
J: TRBJ2-3
CDR3: CSARVLLPSTDTQYF

V: TRBV7-3
length: 13
J: TRBJ2-1
CDR3: CASSLTQGNEQFF

V: TRBV7-8
length: 15
J: TRBJ1-6
CDR3: CASSVSGQDNSPLHF

V: TRBV19
length: 17
J: TRBJ1-5
CDR3: CASSILTDLYSNQPQHF

V: TRBV4-3
length: 14
J: TRBJ1-5
CDR3: CASSQETGMQPQHF

V: TRBV25-1
length: 14
J: TRBJ2-7
CDR3: CASSERDSYYEQYF

V: TRBV12-3/TRBV12-4
length: 13
J: TRBJ2-7
CDR3: CASSQDWLYEQYF